This TCR beta chain was retrieved from a study of CD8+CD57+ T cells in acquired aplastic anemia (dated by TCRdb to the late 2010s). For the study in its entirety: A mean of about 3.2 ug of DNA, ranging from roughly 0.18 to 30 ug, was extracted from sorted CD4+ and CD8+ cells. CD8+CD57+ expansion was defined as frequency above the mean frequency observed in healthy subjects. The paper's findings and limits, for the study overall: CD8+ Simpson's diversity did not differ significantly between patients and healthy controls (P=0.060). Although 25 to 30 CD8+ CDR3 sequences were shared by patients and controls, these sequences appeared highly expressed in patients and within the immunodominant clones of patients.

About this clonotype: Its binding antigen is unknown. No base quality values were provided; no much bigger clone lies one nucleotide off.

TCR beta VDJ combination and CDR3 sequence profiling used genomic DNA as the template. An Illumina HiSeq 2000 was the platform used for TCR repertoire sequencing. Regarding the original processing steps: Repertoires were assessed using TRBV/TRBJ rearrangement plots, CDR3 size and DJ length profiles, and Simpson's diversity index. The most abundant DNA sequence in the deep sequencing data was defined as the immunodominant clone. CDR3 amino acid sequences were screened for sharing across subjects and were compared with published repertoires and the VDJdb database. TCRdb cleaned the public reads at Q25 with fastp, built clones with MiXCR and kept in-frame beta chains. Every entry covers one CDR3 protein and lists the most common genes and DNA from its rows. These V and J calls rely on TCRdb rather than the paper's analysis. This sample lists approximately 250,000 distinct CDR3 sequences; roughly 82% were detected once. 40% to 55% of the sample goes to the ten largest clones.

Expansion of CD8+CD57+ cells had been shown by flow cytometry in the patients chosen for sequencing. All patients had severe acquired aplastic anemia diagnosed by International Study of Aplastic Anemia and Agranulocytosis and Camitta criteria. No therapy had been received by the patients at the time of blood sampling. In this study, sorted CD4+ and CD8+ T cells from the blood of healthy subjects and of severe aplastic anemia patients had their TCR repertoires deep-sequenced. In the USA, patient enrollment took place under clinicaltrials.gov protocols 00001620, 01623167, 00001397, 00071045, 00081523 and 00961064. Ficoll-Paque density gradient centrifugation was used to isolate peripheral blood mononuclear cells. Before DNA was extracted, CD4+ and CD8+ T cells were sorted using either FACS or magnetic beads. The CDR3 has 14 amino acids, counting the end cysteine and phenylalanine. The DNA shown is the 42-base CDR3, in frame from base 1. CDR1 and CDR2 are read off the germline V gene (reference sequence) as SEHNR and FQNEAQ. Clipping removes 3 bases from V and 14 bases from J, with 13 as the unmatched junction base count.

Here the chain combines TRBV7-9 and TRBJ2-5, with 9 bases in between that match TRBD2. The clonotype comes from a human donor with aplastic anemia. Sequencing input: sorted CD4+, CD8+, or CD8+CD57+ T cells (not recorded which) from PBMCs. Here the CDR3 is given as CASSFQRSGGTRYF. Read as DNA, the sequence is TGTGCCAGCAGCTTTCAAAGAAGCGGGGGGACCCGATACTTC.